The next 8 T cell receptor beta chains were all read from a single sample in a study of T cell clonotyping in hematopoietic cell transplantation (dated by TCRdb to the early 2020s). The library was obtained by the immunoSEQ multiplex PCR assay. TCRdb retrieved this table from immuneACCESS and kept in-frame rearrangements only. Not all clones are present; in checked studies, unresolved V genes account for under half, and no reason is known for the remainder. This sample is represented by roughly 11,000 clones; approximately 92% of them were singletons. The biggest ten clones account for 3% to 4.5% of the sample. The specimen was peripheral blood mononuclear cells. These receptors all stem from a human donor who either received an allogeneic hematopoietic cell transplant for a myeloid malignancy or was a related donor (not recorded which). Some clones in this sample may be carry-over from other donors' samples.

The table lists this clone with a count of one. This sequence joins TRBV7-9 and TRBJ2-7; 7 bases are shared with TRBD2. The V segment lost 5 bases and the J segment 8 bases; nucleotides outside the gene matches: 12. The CDR3 runs to 14 residues. The germline V gene has CDR1 SEHNR and CDR2 FQNEAQ (reference sequence). CDR3 region: CASSGRDYYTKQYF. DNA for the CDR3: TGTGCCAGCAGCGGCCGGGACTACTATACGAAGCAGTACTTC.

This clone was recorded only once. The CDR3, as DNA: TGTGCCAGTAGTATTCCCGAGGGGACAGGGGGGGATCAGCCCCAGCATTTT. Encoded protein: CASSIPEGTGGDQPQHF. The J gene is TRBJ1-5, the V gene TRBV19, with 11 nucleotides matching TRBD1. The junction had 9 bases not matched to a gene; V was cut back by 3 bases and J by 5 bases. Looked up from germline, CDR1 is LNHDA and CDR2 is SQIVND (reference sequence). The CDR3 covers 17 residues.

This clone was counted a single time. The chain has TRBV18 and TRBJ1-1, with D possibly TRBD1 on 5 matching bases. This CDR3 has 14 amino acids. Trimming removed 3 bases at V and 3 bases at J, with 11 bases between. CDR1 is KGHSH and CDR2 is LQKENI in the germline V gene. Here the CDR3 DNA reads TGTGCCAGCTCACCCCGGGGCCTGGACACTGAAGCTTTCTTT. Encoded protein: CASSPRGLDTEAFF.

The CDR3 reads CASTPGLRGLGQPQHF. In DNA form, the CDR3 reads TGTGCCAGTACCCCGGGCCTTAGGGGGCTGGGACAGCCCCAGCATTTT. The chain couples TRBV19 to TRBJ1-5; 7 bases line up with TRBD1. V was clipped by 7 bases and J by 7 bases; unmatched bases: 16. Germline V gene sequence: CDR1 LNHDA, CDR2 SQIVND (reference sequence). The CDR3 is 16 residues long.

This clone was seen a single time. The chain has TRBV9 and TRBJ2-2; unclear D gene. Trimming shortened V by 6 bases and J by 2 bases, and 17 bases separated the two germline ends. Germline lookup yields CDR1 SGDLS and CDR2 YYNGEE. The CDR3 sequence is 16 residues long. The CDR3 is CASNPFSSINTGELFF. DNA for the CDR3: TGTGCCAGCAACCCTTTTAGCTCCATCAACACCGGGGAGCTGTTTTTT.

The chain has TRBV29-1 and TRBJ1-4; possibly TRBD1 for D (5 bases). With 6 bases removed from V and 4 bases from J, the gap between germline ends came to 12 bases. CDR3 length: 13 residues. Germline V lookup: CDR1 SQVTM, CDR2 ANQGSEA. CDR3 sequence: CSVNRGSNEKLFF. The CDR3 coding sequence is TGCAGCGTAAATAGGGGTAGTAATGAAAAACTGTTTTTT.

In its sample, this clone was seen a few times. CDR3 protein: CATLTLDSPETQYF. CDR3 DNA: TGTGCCACCCTAACCTTGGACAGTCCAGAGACCCAGTACTTC. The rearrangement uses TRBV27 and TRBJ2-5; maybe TRBD1 (6 bases). Between the trimmed V and J ends, which lost 10 bases and 4 bases, there was a span of 19 bases. The CDR3 extends over 14 amino acids. The germline V gene encodes CDR1 MNHEY and CDR2 SMNVEV (reference sequence).

This rearrangement joins TRBV30 to TRBJ2-2; D is unclear. Looked up from germline, CDR1 is GTSNPN and CDR2 is SVGIG (reference sequence). V was clipped by 2 bases and J by 4 bases, with 2 bases between them. CDR3 length: 11 residues. CDR3: CAWSFTGELFF. The CDR3 region has the DNA TGTGCCTGGAGTTTCACCGGGGAGCTGTTTTTT.